The 32 T cell receptor beta chains below were found in one sample sequenced in a study of cytomegalovirus exposure and HLA in healthy donors. PCR employed 60 Vbeta and 13 Jbeta primers. This table comes from immunoSEQ multiplex PCR, and its TCRdb copy is limited to in-frame clones, with some not included. The data contain more than 90,000 clones, around 61% of them singletons. The specimen was PBMCs. Source of these receptors: a woman aged 25 to 39 in good health and CMV-seronegative.

The J gene is TRBJ1-1, the V gene TRBV27; TRBD1 might be the D (5 bases). Germline CDR1 and CDR2: MNHEY and SMNVEV (reference sequence). V was cut by 6 bases and J by 6 bases, with 17 bases left in between. This CDR3 contains 14 residues. CDR3 residues: CASSPSRGGAEAFF. DNA for the CDR3: TGTGCCAGCAGCCCAAGTCGGGGAGGGGCTGAAGCTTTCTTT.

The chain uses TRBV19 and TRBJ1-1; D ambiguous. V was pared by 2 bases and J by 1 base, with 11 bases between. The germline gives CDR1 LNHDA, CDR2 SQIVND (reference sequence). CDR3 length equals 15 residues. CDR3 nucleotides: TGTGCCAGTAGTATATATCAGGTCCCGAACACTGAAGCTTTCTTT. Its protein is CASSIYQVPNTEAFF.

A few counts support this clone. The genes are TRBV29-1 and TRBJ2-3, with 11 bases lining up with TRBD2. This CDR3 contains 14 residues. Germline-derived CDR1 and CDR2 are SQVTM and ANQGSEA. The CDR3 protein is CSAATSGGTDTQYF. CDR3 nucleotides: TGCAGTGCTGCGACTAGCGGGGGCACAGATACGCAGTATTTT.

This clone has only one observation. V usage is TRBV7-9 and J usage is TRBJ2-7; TRBD1 agrees at 9 bases. Trimming took 5 bases from V and 7 from J; bases not matched to a gene: 12. Germline lookup yields CDR1 SEHNR and CDR2 FQNEAQ (reference sequence). The CDR3 contains 15 residues. The CDR3 sequence is CASSPGDRVRGEQYF. The CDR3 DNA reads TGTGCCAGCAGCCCAGGGGACAGGGTCCGCGGGGAGCAGTACTTC.

The genes are TRBV9 and TRBJ1-1; tentatively, D is TRBD1 (5 bases). CDR3 length: 15 amino acids. The germline V and J ends were trimmed by 4 bases and 3 bases, with 16 bases remaining between them. CDR1 is SGDLS and CDR2 is YYNGEE in the germline V gene. CDR3 region: CASSKQQVSDTEAFF. CDR3 coding DNA: TGTGCCAGCAGCAAACAACAGGTATCGGACACTGAAGCTTTCTTT.

The rearrangement uses TRBV11-3 and TRBJ2-1, with 8 bases fitting TRBD2. The CDR3 is made up of 15 amino acids. CDR1 and CDR2 (germline): SGHNT, YENEEA. V shed 2 bases, J shed 7 bases, and the junction held 7 bases outside the gene matches. This chain's CDR3 is CASSLSTGGENEQFF. CDR3 bases: TGTGCCAGCAGCTTATCGACGGGAGGGGAAAATGAGCAGTTCTTC.

The V gene is TRBV5-1, the J gene TRBJ2-7, with a tentative D call TRBD2 (5 bases). Between the trimmed V and J ends, which lost 3 bases and 3 bases, there was a span of 22 bases. The CDR3 sequence is 17 residues long. Per the germline V gene, CDR1 is SGHRS and CDR2 is YFSETQ. The CDR3 reads CASSSPAVGASVYEQYF. The CDR3 DNA follows: TGCGCCAGCAGCTCCCCGGCCGTGGGAGCCTCGGTCTACGAGCAGTACTTC.

This chain connects TRBV5-5 to TRBJ1-2; D unclear. Germline V gene lookup returns CDR1 SGHKS and CDR2 YYEKEE (reference sequence). The CDR3 spans 14 residues. V dropped 5 bases and J dropped 4 bases, with 15 bases sitting between them. DNA of the CDR3: TGTGCCAGCAGTTCAAGACCCGGAGCCTATGGCTACACCTTC. Translated, it gives CASSSRPGAYGYTF. The full variable domain, its missing parts supplied by reference TRBV5-5 and TRBJ1-2, is DAGVTQSPTHLIKTRGQQVTLRCSPISGHKSVSWYQQVLGQGPQFIFQYYEKEERGRGNFPDRFSARQFPNYSSELNVNALLLGDSALYLCASSSRPGAYGYTFGSGTRLTVV.

This clone was picked up a small number of times. CDR3 in amino acids: CASSATTGYEQYF. CDR3 nucleotide sequence: TGTGCCAGCAGCGCCACCACAGGCTACGAGCAGTACTTC. The chain uses TRBV9 and TRBJ2-7; perhaps TRBD1 as D (5 bases). From germline, CDR1 is SGDLS and CDR2 YYNGEE. The CDR3 has 13 residues. The ends were cut back, 3 bases at V and 3 bases at J, with 10 bases in the middle.

V and J are TRBV12-1 and TRBJ2-1; TRBD2 is taken as the D call from the table, unchecked against the DNA. TRBV12-1 is a documented pseudogene. The length of the CDR3 is 18 residues. The CDR3, as DNA: TGTGCCAGCAGCTTTGGGCATCCGGGACTAGCGGGAGACAATGAGCAGTTCTTC. Encoded protein: CASSFGHPGLAGDNEQFF.

The chain's CDR3 is CASREVGEQYF. CDR3 DNA: TGTGCCAGTCGGGAAGTGGGCGAGCAGTACTTC. The chain links TRBV28 to TRBJ2-7; D possibly corresponds to TRBD2 (5 bases). The germline V and J ends were trimmed by 9 bases and 6 bases, with 12 bases remaining between them. The CDR3 runs 11 residues. The germline V gene encodes CDR1 MDHEN and CDR2 SYDVKM.

This clone appeared a few times. The chain employs TRBV9 and TRBJ2-7, with 7 bases identical to TRBD1. V trimming: 4 bases; J trimming: 1 base; junction bases outside the gene matches: 5. The germline V gene encodes CDR1 SGDLS and CDR2 YYNGEE. CDR3 length: 14 residues. CDR3 sequence reads: CASSKGQLSYEQYF. In DNA, the CDR3 is TGTGCCAGCAGCAAGGGACAGCTGTCCTACGAGCAGTACTTC.

This chain uses TRBV9 with TRBJ2-3, with 10 positions matching TRBD2. The V and J ends lost 4 bases and 6 bases, in that order; junction bases with no gene match: 8. The CDR3 extends over 15 amino acids. Germline CDR1 reads SGDLS; CDR2 reads YYNGEE. The CDR3 bases are TGTGCCAGCAGCAGGGGACTAGCGACGGCTGATACGCAGTATTTT. It is translated as CASSRGLATADTQYF.

The gene calls are TRBV7-3 and TRBJ2-1; 7 positions match TRBD2. CDR3 length: 12 amino acids. V lost 1 base to trimming and J lost 10 bases; unmatched junction nucleotides: 1. CDR1 and CDR2 from the germline V gene are SGHTA and FQGTGA. The CDR3 region is CASSLRGLEQFF. The CDR3 coding sequence is TGTGCCAGCAGCTTAAGGGGACTAGAGCAGTTCTTC.

The chain is built from TRBV9 and TRBJ2-2, with TRBD1 matching over 11 bases. This CDR3 is built from 15 residues. Germline V lookup: CDR1 SGDLS, CDR2 YYNGEE. Germline trimming cut 4 bases from V and 5 bases from J; bases unmatched to any gene: 4. The CDR3 is CASSTGTGGTGELFF. The CDR3 DNA sequence: TGTGCCAGCAGCACCGGGACAGGGGGAACCGGGGAGCTGTTTTTT.

The rearrangement uses TRBV4-3 and TRBJ2-5; 8 bases align to TRBD1. Germline trimming cut 1 base from V and 5 bases from J; bases unmatched to any gene: 9. Germline assignment: CDR1 LGHNA and CDR2 YSLEER. This CDR3 comprises 16 residues. In DNA, the CDR3 is TGCGCCAGCAGCCAAGGTCTGGCAGGGGGCTCGGAGACCCAGTACTTC. It translates to CASSQGLAGGSETQYF.

The chain recombines TRBV5-6 with TRBJ2-5; 8 nucleotides line up with TRBD2. Germline V gives CDR1 SGHDT, CDR2 YYEEEE. The trim removed 4 bases at V and 2 bases at J, leaving 7 bases unmatched. The CDR3 loop spans 15 amino acids. CDR3 in DNA: TGTGCCAGCAGCACAATAGCGGGACGGCAAGAGACCCAGTACTTC. Protein sequence: CASSTIAGRQETQYF. Full variable domain (rest looked up from reference TRBV5-6 and TRBJ2-5): DAGVTQSPTHLIKTRGQQVTLRCSPKSGHDTVSWYQQALGQGPQFIFQYYEEEERQRGNFPDRFSGHQFPNYSSELNVNALLLGDSALYLCASSTIAGRQETQYFGPGTRLLVL.

This rearrangement joins TRBV28 to TRBJ2-2; 8 bases map to TRBD1. With V trimmed by 5 bases and J by 6 bases, 11 bases remained unmatched. Germline CDR1 reads MDHEN; CDR2 reads SYDVKM. The CDR3 totals 16 residues. The CDR3 reads CASSGGQGTVAGELFF. The CDR3 coding sequence is TGTGCCAGCAGTGGCGGACAGGGTACGGTTGCCGGGGAGCTGTTTTTT.

This clone turned up a few times. The chain is built from TRBV5-6 and TRBJ2-3, with 12 bases aligning to TRBD2. The CDR3 spans 16 residues. After removal of 4 bases from V and 2 bases from J, the junction contained 5 bases not matched to a gene. CDR1 and CDR2 (germline): SGHDT, YYEEEE. The CDR3 DNA reads as TGTGCCAGCAGCGAGGGGACTAGCGGGTTCACAGATACGCAGTATTTT. Translating gives CASSEGTSGFTDTQYF.

The V call is TRBV30, the J call TRBJ2-1, with D perhaps TRBD2 (6 bases). Germline CDR1 and CDR2: GTSNPN and SVGIG (reference sequence). Trimming stripped 4 bases from V and 0 bases from J, with 10 bases between. The CDR3 consists of 14 residues. In DNA form, the CDR3 reads TGTGCCTGGACTAGCGCGAGCTCCTACAATGAGCAGTTCTTC. Residues: CAWTSASSYNEQFF.

This clone was observed a handful of times. This chain connects TRBV27 to TRBJ1-5; 7 nucleotides line up with TRBD1. Germline trimming cut 9 bases from V and 6 bases from J; bases unmatched to any gene: 14. The CDR3 consists of 15 residues. Germline CDR1 and CDR2: MNHEY and SMNVEV (reference sequence). This CDR3 is CARHVQGRKAQPQHF. The DNA for the CDR3 is TGTGCCAGACATGTACAGGGGAGGAAGGCTCAGCCCCAGCATTTT.

This clone was seen a few times. This rearrangement joins TRBV25-1 to TRBJ1-1; possible D gene TRBD1, 5 bases. V lost 3 bases and J 0 bases, leaving 5 bases between the germline ends. The germline gives CDR1 MGHDK, CDR2 SYGVNS. The CDR3 runs to 13 residues. This chain's CDR3 is CASSDRVNTEAFF. The DNA of the CDR3 is TGTGCCAGCAGTGACAGGGTGAACACTGAAGCTTTCTTT.

The table lists this clone with a few counts. This sequence joins TRBV6-6 and TRBJ2-1, with TRBD2 identical over 12 bases. There are 14 residues in the CDR3. CDR1 is MNHNY, CDR2 SVGAGI, per germline (reference sequence). J lost 8 bases, V lost 6 bases, and 5 bases had no gene match. The CDR3 protein is CASRLAGGEYEQFF. The CDR3 nucleotides are TGTGCCAGCAGGCTAGCGGGAGGGGAATATGAGCAGTTCTTC.

The genes are TRBV18 and TRBJ1-1; D ambiguous. CDR3 length equals 13 residues. CDR1 KGHSH and CDR2 LQKENI come from the germline V gene. V shed 3 bases and J shed 3 bases, with 8 bases lying between them. This chain's CDR3 is CASSPLRDTEAFF. CDR3 DNA: TGTGCCAGCTCACCCTTGCGGGACACTGAAGCTTTCTTT.

J is TRBJ2-1 and V is TRBV10-3; 9 nucleotides align to TRBD1. Unmatched junction bases numbered 2, after V lost 2 bases and J lost 3 bases. This CDR3 is built from 15 residues. Germline CDR1 ENHRY, CDR2 SYGVKD. CDR3 region: CAISEGTGHYNEQFF. The CDR3, as DNA: TGTGCCATCAGTGAGGGGACAGGGCACTACAATGAGCAGTTCTTC.

The chain joins TRBV7-9 to TRBJ2-6; D might be TRBD1 (6 bases). The CDR3 is 18 residues long. Germline V lookup: CDR1 SEHNR, CDR2 FQNEAQ (reference sequence). Trimming stripped 5 bases from V and 0 bases from J, with 17 bases between. The CDR3 sequence is CASSDYQGTDSGANVLTF. The CDR3 DNA is TGTGCCAGCAGCGATTATCAGGGGACCGACTCTGGGGCCAACGTCCTGACTTTC.

The chain has TRBV5-1 and TRBJ2-1; TRBD2 matches at 9 bases. Germline V lookup: CDR1 SGHRS, CDR2 YFSETQ. The CDR3 contains 16 residues. V trimming: 0 bases; J trimming: 2 bases; junction bases outside the gene matches: 3. CDR3 region: CASSLVLAGPYNEQFF. CDR3 sequence (DNA): TGCGCCAGCAGCTTGGTCCTAGCGGGACCCTACAATGAGCAGTTCTTC.

This clone was found a few times. The rearrangement links TRBV13 to TRBJ2-7, with 10 bases identical to TRBD1. There are 14 residues in the CDR3. CDR1 is PRHDT, CDR2 FYEKMQ, per germline (reference sequence). V lost 3 bases to trimming and J lost 4 bases; unmatched junction nucleotides: 3. The DNA for the CDR3 is TGTGCCAGCAGCTTGGGACAGGGGTTGTACGAGCAGTACTTC. Its translation is CASSLGQGLYEQYF.

V and J are TRBV6-4 and TRBJ2-7; 7 positions agree with TRBD2. The V and J ends lost 6 bases and 4 bases, in that order; junction bases with no gene match: 6. From germline, CDR1 is MRHNA and CDR2 SNTAGT. The CDR3 runs 13 residues. In DNA, the CDR3 is TGTGCCAGCAGCCAAGCCGGGGGGTACGAGCAGTACTTC. It codes for CASSQAGGYEQYF.

The chain joins TRBV7-9 to TRBJ1-3; no clear D gene. V lost 6 bases, J lost 4 bases, and 13 bases lay in between. Germline CDR1 reads SEHNR; CDR2 reads FQNEAQ (reference sequence). This CDR3 is 14 amino acids long. In nucleotides, the CDR3 is TGTGCCAGCAGTAGCCTGGGCGGGGGAAACACCATATATTTT. Translating gives CASSSLGGGNTIYF.

This clone has just a few counts. V and J are TRBV5-1 and TRBJ1-2; D possibly corresponds to TRBD1 (6 bases). The CDR3 has 11 amino acids. CDR1 and CDR2 (germline): SGHRS, YFSETQ. V shed 5 bases and J shed 8 bases, with 10 bases lying between them. CDR3 nucleotides: TGCGCCAGCAGGGCTGGACAGGGCTACACCTTC. It specifies CASRAGQGYTF.

This clone was picked up a small number of times. The V gene is TRBV7-2, the J gene TRBJ2-3, with a possible D match to TRBD1 (5 bases). CDR1 and CDR2 from the germline V gene are SGHTA and FQGNSA. This CDR3 has 13 amino acids. Between the trimmed V and J ends, which lost 5 bases and 6 bases, there was a span of 12 bases. The DNA of the CDR3 is TGTGCCAGCAGCGCCAGGGTCGGGGATACGCAGTATTTT. Its translation is CASSARVGDTQYF. The whole variable domain, remainder taken from reference TRBV7-2 and TRBJ2-3, is GAGVSQSPSNKVTEKGKDVELRCDPISGHTALYWYRQSLGQGLEFLIYFQGNSAPDKSGLPSDRFSAERTGGSVSTLTIQRTQQEDSAVYLCASSARVGDTQYFGPGTRLTVL.